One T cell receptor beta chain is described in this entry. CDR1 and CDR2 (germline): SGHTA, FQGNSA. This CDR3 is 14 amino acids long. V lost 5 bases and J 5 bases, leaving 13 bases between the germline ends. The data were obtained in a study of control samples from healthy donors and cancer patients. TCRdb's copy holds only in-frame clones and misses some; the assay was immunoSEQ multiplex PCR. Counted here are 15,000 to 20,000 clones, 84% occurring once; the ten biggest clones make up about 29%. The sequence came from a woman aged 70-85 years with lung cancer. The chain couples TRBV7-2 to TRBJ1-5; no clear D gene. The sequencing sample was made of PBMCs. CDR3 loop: CASSPGWGDQPQHF. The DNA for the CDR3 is TGTGCCAGCAGCCCCGGATGGGGAGATCAGCCCCAGCATTTT.